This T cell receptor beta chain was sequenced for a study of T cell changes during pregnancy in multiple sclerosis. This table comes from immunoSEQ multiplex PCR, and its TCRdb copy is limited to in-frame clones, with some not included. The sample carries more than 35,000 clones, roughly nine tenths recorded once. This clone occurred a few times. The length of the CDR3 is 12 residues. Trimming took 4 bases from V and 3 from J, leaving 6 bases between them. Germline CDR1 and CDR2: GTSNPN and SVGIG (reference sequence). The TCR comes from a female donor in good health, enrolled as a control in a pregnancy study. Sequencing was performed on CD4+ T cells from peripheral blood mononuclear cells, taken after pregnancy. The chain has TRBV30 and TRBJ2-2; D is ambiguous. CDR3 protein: CAWIPDTGELFF. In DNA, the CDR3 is TGTGCCTGGATTCCGGACACCGGGGAGCTGTTTTTT.